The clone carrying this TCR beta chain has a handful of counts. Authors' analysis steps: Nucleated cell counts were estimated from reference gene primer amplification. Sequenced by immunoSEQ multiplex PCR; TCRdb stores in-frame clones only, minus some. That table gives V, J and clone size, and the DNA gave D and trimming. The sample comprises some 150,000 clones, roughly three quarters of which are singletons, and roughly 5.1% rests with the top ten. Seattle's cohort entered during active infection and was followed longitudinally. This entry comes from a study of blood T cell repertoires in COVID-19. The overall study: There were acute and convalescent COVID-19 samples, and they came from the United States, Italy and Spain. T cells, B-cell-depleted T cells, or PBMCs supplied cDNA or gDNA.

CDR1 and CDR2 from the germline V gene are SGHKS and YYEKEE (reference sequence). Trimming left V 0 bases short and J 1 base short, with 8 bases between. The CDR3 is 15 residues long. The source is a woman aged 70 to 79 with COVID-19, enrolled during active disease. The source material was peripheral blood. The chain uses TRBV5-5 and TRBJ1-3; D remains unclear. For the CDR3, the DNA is TGTGCCAGCAGCTTGGGCGGGAAATCTGGAAACACCATATATTTT. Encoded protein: CASSLGGKSGNTIYF.